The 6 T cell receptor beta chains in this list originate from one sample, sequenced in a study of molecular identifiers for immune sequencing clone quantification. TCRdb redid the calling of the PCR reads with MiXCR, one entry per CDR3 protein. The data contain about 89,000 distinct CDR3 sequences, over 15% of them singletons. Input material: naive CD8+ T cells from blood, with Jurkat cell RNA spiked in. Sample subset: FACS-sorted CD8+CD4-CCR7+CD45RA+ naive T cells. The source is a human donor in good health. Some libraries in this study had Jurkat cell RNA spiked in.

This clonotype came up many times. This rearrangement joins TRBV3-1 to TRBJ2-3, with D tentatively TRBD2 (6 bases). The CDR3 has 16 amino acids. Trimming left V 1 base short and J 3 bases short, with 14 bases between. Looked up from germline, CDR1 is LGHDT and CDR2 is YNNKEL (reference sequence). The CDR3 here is CASSQVAGHPTDTQYF. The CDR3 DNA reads TGTGCCAGCAGCCAAGTCGCGGGGCATCCAACAGATACGCAGTATTTT.

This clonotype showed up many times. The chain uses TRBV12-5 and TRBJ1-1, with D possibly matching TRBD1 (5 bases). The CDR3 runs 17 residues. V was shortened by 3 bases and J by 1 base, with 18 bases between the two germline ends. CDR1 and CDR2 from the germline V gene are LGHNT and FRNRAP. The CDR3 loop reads CASGFGLPGGSNTEAFF. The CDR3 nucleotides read TGTGCTAGTGGTTTTGGCCTCCCTGGGGGATCGAACACTGAAGCTTTCTTT. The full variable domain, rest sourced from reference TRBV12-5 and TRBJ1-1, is DARVTQTPRHKVTEMGQEVTMRCQPILGHNTVFWYRQTMMQGLELLAYFRNRAPLDDSGMPKDRFSAEMPDATLATLKIQPSEPRDSAVYFCASGFGLPGGSNTEAFFGQGTRLTVV.

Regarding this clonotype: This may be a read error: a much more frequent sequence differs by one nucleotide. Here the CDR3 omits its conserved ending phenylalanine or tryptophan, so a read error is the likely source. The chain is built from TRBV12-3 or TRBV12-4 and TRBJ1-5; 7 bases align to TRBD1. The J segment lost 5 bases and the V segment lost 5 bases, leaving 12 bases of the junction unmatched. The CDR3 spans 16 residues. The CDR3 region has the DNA TGTGCCAGCAGTACCCGACAGGGTATCGGTGATCAGCCCCAGCATTCT. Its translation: CASSTRQGIGDQPQHS.

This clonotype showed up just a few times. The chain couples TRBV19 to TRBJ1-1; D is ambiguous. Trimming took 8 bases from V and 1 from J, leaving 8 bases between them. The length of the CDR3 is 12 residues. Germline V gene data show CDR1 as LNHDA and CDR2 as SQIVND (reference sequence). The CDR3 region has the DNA TGTGCCAGTGTCTTGGGGAACACTGAAGCTTTCTTT. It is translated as CASVLGNTEAFF.

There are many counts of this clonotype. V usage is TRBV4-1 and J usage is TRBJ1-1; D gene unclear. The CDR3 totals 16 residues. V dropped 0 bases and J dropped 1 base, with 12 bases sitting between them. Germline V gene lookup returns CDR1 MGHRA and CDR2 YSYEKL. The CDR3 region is CASSQDIKQSNTEAFF. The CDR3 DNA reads TGCGCCAGCAGCCAAGATATAAAACAGTCGAACACTGAAGCTTTCTTT.

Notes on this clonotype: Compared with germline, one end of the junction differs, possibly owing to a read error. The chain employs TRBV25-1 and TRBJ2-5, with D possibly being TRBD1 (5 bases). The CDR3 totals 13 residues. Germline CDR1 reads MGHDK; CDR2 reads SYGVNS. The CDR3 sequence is CASSGRGFETQHF. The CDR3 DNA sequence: TGTGCCAGCAGTGGAAGGGGATTTGAGACCCAGCACTTC.